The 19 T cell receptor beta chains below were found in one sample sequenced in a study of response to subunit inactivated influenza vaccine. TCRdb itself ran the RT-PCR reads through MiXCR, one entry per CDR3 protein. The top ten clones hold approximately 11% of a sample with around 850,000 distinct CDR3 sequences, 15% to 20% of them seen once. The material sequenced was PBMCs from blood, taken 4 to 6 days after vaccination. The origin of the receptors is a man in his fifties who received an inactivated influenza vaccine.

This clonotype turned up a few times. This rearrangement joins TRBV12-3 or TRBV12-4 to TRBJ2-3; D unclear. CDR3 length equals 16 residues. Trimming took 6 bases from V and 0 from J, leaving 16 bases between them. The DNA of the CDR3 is TGTGCCAGCAGCCCTTTTTTGTCGAGTAGCACAGATACGCAGTATTTT. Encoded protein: CASSPFLSSSTDTQYF.

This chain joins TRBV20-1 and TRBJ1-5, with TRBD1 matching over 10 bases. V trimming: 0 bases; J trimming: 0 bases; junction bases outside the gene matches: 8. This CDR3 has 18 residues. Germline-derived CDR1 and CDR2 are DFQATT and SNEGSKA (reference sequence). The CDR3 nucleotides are TGCAGTGCTAGAGAGTACGGGACAGGGGTCTATAGCAATCAGCCCCAGCATTTT. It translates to CSAREYGTGVYSNQPQHF.

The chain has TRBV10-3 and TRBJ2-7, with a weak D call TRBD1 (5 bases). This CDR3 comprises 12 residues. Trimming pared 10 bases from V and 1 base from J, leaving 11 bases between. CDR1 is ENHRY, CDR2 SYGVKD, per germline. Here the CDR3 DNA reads TGTGCCACCTCACAGGAATCCTACGAGCAGTACTTC. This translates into CATSQESYEQYF.

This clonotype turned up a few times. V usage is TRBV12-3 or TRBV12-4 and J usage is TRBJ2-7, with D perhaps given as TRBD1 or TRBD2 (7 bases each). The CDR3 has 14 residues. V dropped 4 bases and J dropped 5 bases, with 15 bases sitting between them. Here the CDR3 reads CASSSPTGRDEQYF. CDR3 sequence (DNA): TGTGCCAGCAGTTCGCCGACAGGGAGGGACGAGCAGTACTTC.

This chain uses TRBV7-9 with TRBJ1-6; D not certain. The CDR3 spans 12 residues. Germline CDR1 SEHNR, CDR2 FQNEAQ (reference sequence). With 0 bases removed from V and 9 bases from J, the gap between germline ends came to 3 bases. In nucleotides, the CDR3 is TGTGCCAGCAGCTTAGCGGCTTCACCCCTCCACTTT. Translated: CASSLAASPLHF.

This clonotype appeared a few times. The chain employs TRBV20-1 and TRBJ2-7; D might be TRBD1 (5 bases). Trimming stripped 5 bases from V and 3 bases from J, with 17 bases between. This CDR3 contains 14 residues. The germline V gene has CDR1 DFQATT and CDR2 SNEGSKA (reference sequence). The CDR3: CSARGVQDNYEQYF. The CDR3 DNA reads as TGCAGTGCTCGTGGGGTGCAGGACAACTACGAGCAGTACTTC.

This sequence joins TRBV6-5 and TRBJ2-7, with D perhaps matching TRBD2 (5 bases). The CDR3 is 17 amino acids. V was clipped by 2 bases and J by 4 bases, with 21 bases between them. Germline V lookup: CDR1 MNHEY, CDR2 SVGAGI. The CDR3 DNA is TGTGCCAGCAGTTACCAAGCCCTTGAACTAGGCCGGTACGAGCAGTACTTC. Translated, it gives CASSYQALELGRYEQYF.

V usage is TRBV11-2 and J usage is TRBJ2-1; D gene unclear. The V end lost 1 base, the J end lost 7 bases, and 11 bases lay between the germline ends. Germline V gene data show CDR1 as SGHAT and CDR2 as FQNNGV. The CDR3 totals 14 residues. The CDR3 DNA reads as TGTGCCAGCAGCTTAGGGTTCCTGACAAATGAGCAGTTCTTC. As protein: CASSLGFLTNEQFF.

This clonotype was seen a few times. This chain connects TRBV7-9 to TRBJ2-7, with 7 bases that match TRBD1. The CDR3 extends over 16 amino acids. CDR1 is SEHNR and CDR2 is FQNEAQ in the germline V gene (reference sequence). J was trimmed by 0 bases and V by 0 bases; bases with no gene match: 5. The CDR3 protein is CASSLARQGVSYEQYF. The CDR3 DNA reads TGTGCCAGCAGCTTAGCTCGGCAGGGGGTCTCCTACGAGCAGTACTTC.

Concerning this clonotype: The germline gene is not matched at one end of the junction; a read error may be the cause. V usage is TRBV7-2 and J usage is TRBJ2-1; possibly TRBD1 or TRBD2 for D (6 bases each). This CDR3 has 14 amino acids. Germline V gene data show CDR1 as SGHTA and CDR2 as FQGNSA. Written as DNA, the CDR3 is TGTGCCAGCAGCTTAGCGTCGCGGGACAATGAGCAGTCCTTC. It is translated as CASSLASRDNEQSF.

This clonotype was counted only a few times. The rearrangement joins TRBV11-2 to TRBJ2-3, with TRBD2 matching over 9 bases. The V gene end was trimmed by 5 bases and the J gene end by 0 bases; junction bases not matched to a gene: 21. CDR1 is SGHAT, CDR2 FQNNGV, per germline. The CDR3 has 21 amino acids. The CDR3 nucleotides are TGTGCCAGCAGCCCCGCGATACAGAGACTAGCGGCGGAAATAAGCACAGATACGCAGTATTTT. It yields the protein CASSPAIQRLAAEISTDTQYF.

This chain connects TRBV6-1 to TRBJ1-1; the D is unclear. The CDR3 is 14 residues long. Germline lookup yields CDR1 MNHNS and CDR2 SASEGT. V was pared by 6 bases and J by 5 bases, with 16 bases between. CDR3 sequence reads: CASSQGRPGTEAFF. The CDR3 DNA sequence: TGTGCCAGCAGCCAAGGACGGCCTGGGACTGAAGCTTTCTTT.

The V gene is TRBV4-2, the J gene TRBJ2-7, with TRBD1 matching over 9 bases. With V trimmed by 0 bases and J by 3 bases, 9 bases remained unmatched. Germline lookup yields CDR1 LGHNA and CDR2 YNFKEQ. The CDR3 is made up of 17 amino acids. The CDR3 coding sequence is TGTGCCAGCAGCCAAGAGGGTCCGGGACAGGGCTTCTACGAGCAGTACTTC. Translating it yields CASSQEGPGQGFYEQYF.

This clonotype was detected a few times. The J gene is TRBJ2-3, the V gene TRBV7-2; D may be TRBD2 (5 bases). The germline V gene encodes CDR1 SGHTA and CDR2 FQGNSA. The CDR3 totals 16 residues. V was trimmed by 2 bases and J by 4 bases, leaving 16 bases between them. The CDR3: CASSLQLSLGADTQYF. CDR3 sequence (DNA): TGTGCCAGCAGCTTACAGCTGAGCCTCGGGGCAGATACGCAGTATTTT.

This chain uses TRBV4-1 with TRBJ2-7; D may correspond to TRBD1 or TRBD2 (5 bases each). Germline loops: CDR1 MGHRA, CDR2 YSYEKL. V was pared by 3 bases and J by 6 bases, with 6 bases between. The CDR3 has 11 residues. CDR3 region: CASSHGAEQYF. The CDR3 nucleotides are TGCGCCAGCAGCCACGGGGCCGAGCAGTACTTC.

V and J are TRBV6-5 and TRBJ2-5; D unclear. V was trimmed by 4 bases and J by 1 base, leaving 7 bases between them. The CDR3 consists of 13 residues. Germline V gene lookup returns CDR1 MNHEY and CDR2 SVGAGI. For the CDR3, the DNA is TGTGCCAGCAGTTTCCCGACCCAAGAGACCCAGTACTTC. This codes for CASSFPTQETQYF.

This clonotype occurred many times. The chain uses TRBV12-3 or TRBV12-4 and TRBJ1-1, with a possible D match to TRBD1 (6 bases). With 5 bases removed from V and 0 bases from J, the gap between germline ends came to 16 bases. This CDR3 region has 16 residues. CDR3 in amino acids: CASSPYRVRMNTEAFF. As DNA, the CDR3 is TGTGCCAGCAGTCCCTACAGGGTTCGGATGAACACTGAAGCTTTCTTT.

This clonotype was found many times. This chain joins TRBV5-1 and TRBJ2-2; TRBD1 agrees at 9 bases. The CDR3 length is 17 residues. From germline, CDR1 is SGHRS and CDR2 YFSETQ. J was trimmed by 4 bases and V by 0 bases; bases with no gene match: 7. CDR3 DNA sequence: TGCGCCAGCAGCTTGGCCTACGGGACAGGGCCCACCGGGGAGCTGTTTTTT. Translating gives CASSLAYGTGPTGELFF.

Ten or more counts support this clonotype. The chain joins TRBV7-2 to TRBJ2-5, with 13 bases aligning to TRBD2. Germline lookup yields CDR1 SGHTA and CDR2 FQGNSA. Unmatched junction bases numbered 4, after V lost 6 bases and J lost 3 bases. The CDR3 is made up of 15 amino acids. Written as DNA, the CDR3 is TGTGCCAGCAGTCGGACTAGCGGGGGAGAAGAGACCCAGTACTTC. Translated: CASSRTSGGEETQYF.